One sample yielded the 24 T cell receptor beta chains listed below, sequenced in a study of long-term antiretroviral therapy in people with HIV. Version v3.0 of the immunoSEQ assay ran at survey level. Here immunoSEQ multiplex PCR was the method, and the copy in TCRdb shows in-frame clones only, minus some. The sample consists of about 23,000 clones, 82% of them appearing once. The sample was unsorted PBMCs, taken 0.3 years after starting antiretroviral therapy. The receptors were gathered from a middle-aged man with HIV.

This chain uses TRBV30 with TRBJ2-2; 9 positions match TRBD2. V gave up 0 bases and J gave up 8 bases; unmatched junction bases: 10. The germline gives CDR1 GTSNPN, CDR2 SVGIG (reference sequence). This CDR3 region has 16 residues. For the CDR3, the DNA is TGTGCCTGGAGTGTCGCTAGCGGGGCCTTCGGAGGGGAGCTGTTTTTT. Translation: CAWSVASGAFGGELFF.

This clone came up once. V usage is TRBV28 and J usage is TRBJ1-1; 7 bases align to TRBD1. V was pared by 8 bases and J by 0 bases, with 3 bases of the junction left unmatched. The CDR3 has 13 residues. Germline V lookup: CDR1 MDHEN, CDR2 SYDVKM. For the CDR3, the DNA is TGTGCCAGCCAGGGGGTGATGAACACTGAAGCTTTCTTT. Translation: CASQGVMNTEAFF.

The CDR3 loop reads CASQEHMNTEAFF. The CDR3 DNA follows: TGTGCCAGTCAAGAACATATGAACACTGAAGCTTTCTTT. The chain recombines TRBV19 with TRBJ1-1; no clear D gene. Trimming removed 8 bases at V and 0 bases at J, with 10 bases between. CDR1 and CDR2 (germline): LNHDA, SQIVND (reference sequence). This CDR3 comprises 13 residues.

The chain carries TRBV19 and TRBJ1-5; no clear D gene. Germline loops: CDR1 LNHDA, CDR2 SQIVND (reference sequence). The V end was cut by 5 bases, the J end by 6 bases, with 20 bases between. The CDR3 has 16 residues. The CDR3 spells CASSQRRAEGAQPQHF. CDR3 nucleotides: TGTGCCAGTAGTCAAAGGCGGGCGGAGGGAGCTCAGCCCCAGCATTTT.

This clone has more than one count but fewer than ten. The CDR3, as DNA: TGTGCCTGGACGGGACAGGTGGATTCACCCCTCCACTTT. The encoded protein is CAWTGQVDSPLHF. J is TRBJ1-6 and V is TRBV30; TRBD1 agrees at 8 bases. This CDR3 region has 13 residues. J was trimmed by 8 bases and V by 4 bases; bases with no gene match: 4. Germline V CDR1 and CDR2: GTSNPN, SVGIG (reference sequence). The full variable domain, rest sourced from reference TRBV30 and TRBJ1-6, is SQTIHQWPATLVQPVGSPLSLECTVEGTSNPNLYWYRQAAGRGLQLLFYSVGIGQISSEVPQNLSASRPQDRQFILSSKKLLLSDSGFYLCAWTGQVDSPLHFGNGTRLTVT.

The gene calls are TRBV7-8 and TRBJ1-4, with a possible D match to TRBD1 (6 bases). The germline gives CDR1 SGHVS, CDR2 FQNEAQ. There are 18 residues in the CDR3. Trimming took off 5 bases at V and 3 bases at J, with 22 bases between the two ends. The CDR3 sequence is CASSPRGPLREANEKLFF. In DNA, the CDR3 is TGTGCCAGCAGCCCCAGGGGTCCGCTCAGGGAGGCTAATGAAAAACTGTTTTTT.

The J gene is TRBJ2-7, the V gene TRBV5-4; 7 bases are shared with TRBD1. The CDR3 loop spans 14 amino acids. Germline V gene lookup returns CDR1 SGHNT and CDR2 YYREEE (reference sequence). J gave up 1 base and V 4 bases, and 5 bases lay outside the gene matches. For the CDR3, the DNA is TGTGCCAGCAGCCCACGACAGGGATCCTACGAGCAGTACTTC. This encodes CASSPRQGSYEQYF. Together with reference TRBV5-4 and TRBJ2-7, the CDR3 gives the full variable domain: ETGVTQSPTHLIKTRGQQVTLRCSSQSGHNTVSWYQQALGQGPQFIFQYYREEENGRGNFPPRFSGLQFPNYSSELNVNALELDDSALYLCASSPRQGSYEQYFGPGTRLTVT.

The chain recombines TRBV6-5 with TRBJ1-3; 7 bases are a match to TRBD1. This CDR3 is 14 amino acids long. The V and J ends lost 6 bases and 1 base, in that order; junction bases with no gene match: 3. Germline values: CDR1 MNHEY, CDR2 SVGAGI. The CDR3 DNA reads as TGTGCCAGCAGGCTGGACAGGTCTGGAAACACCATATATTTT. Translated: CASRLDRSGNTIYF.

The V call is TRBV9, the J call TRBJ1-5; no clear D. Deletions cut 0 bases from V and 4 bases from J, with 11 bases between. Germline V CDR1 and CDR2: SGDLS, YYNGEE. CDR3 length: 15 amino acids. The CDR3 DNA sequence: TGTGCCAGCAGCGTAGATCTCGATAGAAATCAGCCCCAGCATTTT. It specifies CASSVDLDRNQPQHF.

This rearrangement joins TRBV2 to TRBJ2-3, with 9 bases matching TRBD2. Germline lookup yields CDR1 SNHLY and CDR2 FYNNEI. V dropped 6 bases and J dropped 2; count of bases not matched to a gene: 3. The CDR3 runs to 14 residues. CDR3: CASRLAGHTDTQYF. As DNA, the CDR3 is TGTGCCAGCAGGCTAGCGGGACACACAGATACGCAGTATTTT.

The genes are TRBV4-1 and TRBJ2-1; D not certain. Per the germline V gene, CDR1 is MGHRA and CDR2 is YSYEKL. The CDR3 contains 15 residues. Trimming removed 4 bases at V and 6 bases at J, with 16 bases between. CDR3 loop: CASSLGSEPFNEQFF. The CDR3 DNA is TGCGCCAGCAGCCTCGGGTCGGAACCCTTCAATGAGCAGTTCTTC.

This clone has a handful of counts. V and J are TRBV19 and TRBJ1-1; D might be TRBD1 (5 bases). This CDR3 contains 13 residues. CDR1 is LNHDA, CDR2 SQIVND, per germline (reference sequence). The V and J ends lost 3 bases and 3 bases respectively, with 8 bases between them. The CDR3 DNA reads as TGTGCCAGTAGTATGGGGGTCGACACTGAAGCTTTCTTT. It translates to CASSMGVDTEAFF.

In this sample, this clone turned up once. V is TRBV27 and J is TRBJ2-4, with TRBD1 matching over 9 bases. J gave up 5 bases and V 6 bases, and 8 bases lay outside the gene matches. Germline V gene lookup returns CDR1 MNHEY and CDR2 SMNVEV (reference sequence). This CDR3 comprises 15 residues. The CDR3 coding sequence is TGTGCCAGCAGGCTCCCCCGGGACAGGGAAAACATTCAGTACTTC. Translation: CASRLPRDRENIQYF.

The chain couples TRBV6-5 to TRBJ1-5; tentative D call: TRBD1 (6 bases). The ends were cut back, 8 bases at V and 7 bases at J, with 15 bases in the middle. The CDR3 is made up of 13 amino acids. Germline CDR1 MNHEY, CDR2 SVGAGI. CDR3 sequence: CASAVYRDQPQHF. The CDR3 nucleotides read TGTGCCAGCGCCGTTTACAGGGACCAGCCCCAGCATTTT.

The rearrangement links TRBV7-9 to TRBJ1-2; 9 positions match TRBD1. Trimming cost V 6 bases and J 8 bases; bases outside gene matches: 16. There are 16 residues in the CDR3. Germline V CDR1 and CDR2: SEHNR, FQNEAQ (reference sequence). CDR3 DNA: TGTGCCAGCAGGCGTATACAGGGGGCGCGTTCGACAGGCTACACCTTC. This sequence encodes CASRRIQGARSTGYTF. The variable domain in full, with the rest retrieved from reference TRBV7-9 and TRBJ1-2, is DTGVSQNPRHKITKRGQNVTFRCDPISEHNRLYWYRQTLGQGPEFLTYFQNEAQLEKSRLLSDRFSAERPKGSFSTLEIQRTEQGDSAMYLCASRRIQGARSTGYTFGSGTRLTVV.

The chain links TRBV7-3 to TRBJ2-3; a weak D match, TRBD1 (5 bases). V was cut by 1 base and J by 2 bases, with 10 bases left in between. There are 15 residues in the CDR3. Germline V gives CDR1 SGHTA, CDR2 FQGTGA. The chain's CDR3 is CASSLMGRATDTQYF. The CDR3 DNA sequence: TGTGCCAGCAGCTTAATGGGCAGGGCCACAGATACGCAGTATTTT. Drawing the rest from reference TRBV7-3 and TRBJ2-3, the complete variable domain is GAGVSQTPSNKVTEKGKYVELRCDPISGHTALYWYRQSLGQGPEFLIYFQGTGAADDSGLPNDRFFAVRPEGSVSTLKIQRTERGDSAVYLCASSLMGRATDTQYFGPGTRLTVL.

This clone was recorded a few times. The J gene is TRBJ1-5, the V gene TRBV19; possibly TRBD1 for D (5 bases). V was pared by 1 base and J by 0 bases, with 7 bases between. The CDR3 sequence is 15 residues long. Germline loops: CDR1 LNHDA, CDR2 SQIVND (reference sequence). CDR3 loop: CASSIVRASNQPQHF. As DNA, the CDR3 is TGTGCCAGTAGTATAGTCAGGGCTAGCAATCAGCCCCAGCATTTT. Drawing the rest from reference TRBV19 and TRBJ1-5, the complete variable domain is DGGITQSPKYLFRKEGQNVTLSCEQNLNHDAMYWYRQDPGQGLRLIYYSQIVNDFQKGDIAEGYSVSREKKESFPLTVTSAQKNPTAFYLCASSIVRASNQPQHFGDGTRLSIL.

On this clone itself: Sequence at one end of the junction differs from germline and may be a read error. Other DNA sequences from this sample encode an identical CDR3 as well. This rearrangement joins TRBV5-1 to TRBJ2-2; D unresolved. Germline V CDR1 and CDR2: SGHRS, YFSETQ. This CDR3 spans 14 amino acids. The CDR3 spells CASSSNVGAGELFF. The CDR3 nucleotides are TGCGCCAGCAGCTCCAACGTAGGCGCCGGAGAGCTGTTTTTT.

This rearrangement joins TRBV5-1 to TRBJ2-7, with D perhaps TRBD1 or TRBD2 (6 bases each). V dropped 0 bases and J dropped 0 bases, with 7 bases sitting between them. CDR1 is SGHRS and CDR2 is YFSETQ in the germline V gene. This CDR3 comprises 14 residues. This CDR3 is CASSLEGGSYEQYF. The CDR3 coding sequence is TGCGCCAGCAGCTTGGAGGGGGGCTCCTACGAGCAGTACTTC.

V usage is TRBV9 and J usage is TRBJ2-2, with TRBD1 matching 10 bases. The V gene's germline CDR1 is SGDLS and CDR2 YYNGEE. CDR3 length equals 15 residues. The J segment lost 9 bases and the V segment lost 0 bases, leaving 5 bases of the junction unmatched. CDR3 in DNA: TGTGCCAGCAGCGTAGCAGGGACAGGGGCGCGGGAGCTGTTTTTT. It is translated as CASSVAGTGARELFF.

The chain recombines TRBV6-5 with TRBJ1-1; D remains ambiguous. Trimming removed 4 bases from V and 4 bases from J, with 13 bases in between. The CDR3 spans 14 residues. Germline lookup yields CDR1 MNHEY and CDR2 SVGAGI. CDR3: CASSSDLMSTEAFF. The CDR3 bases are TGTGCCAGCAGTTCGGACCTAATGAGCACTGAAGCTTTCTTT.

The chain combines TRBV11-2 with TRBJ1-1; maybe TRBD1 (5 bases). The CDR3 length is 13 residues. Germline CDR1 and CDR2: SGHAT and FQNNGV. V shed 7 bases and J shed 5 bases, with 14 bases lying between them. This chain's CDR3 is CASTSGRGTEAFF. In DNA, the CDR3 is TGTGCCAGCACCTCGGGACGAGGAACTGAAGCTTTCTTT.

The J gene is TRBJ2-2, the V gene TRBV5-1; 7 nucleotides agree with TRBD2. The CDR3 runs 13 residues. V shed 7 bases and J 7 bases; nucleotides not matched to a gene: 7. Germline V gene data show CDR1 as SGHRS and CDR2 as YFSETQ. The CDR3 DNA reads as TGCGCCAGCTATCGGGGGGACGTCGGGGAGCTGTTTTTT. This codes for CASYRGDVGELFF.

In this sample, this clone turned up once. The chain combines TRBV5-4 with TRBJ2-7; 10 nucleotides line up with TRBD2. V was pared by 6 bases and J by 2 bases, with 5 bases of the junction left unmatched. CDR1 is SGHNT, CDR2 YYREEE, per germline (reference sequence). The CDR3 sequence is 14 residues long. The CDR3 DNA sequence: TGTGCCAGCACCGTAAGCGGGAGGGCCTACGAGCAGTACTTC. It specifies CASTVSGRAYEQYF.